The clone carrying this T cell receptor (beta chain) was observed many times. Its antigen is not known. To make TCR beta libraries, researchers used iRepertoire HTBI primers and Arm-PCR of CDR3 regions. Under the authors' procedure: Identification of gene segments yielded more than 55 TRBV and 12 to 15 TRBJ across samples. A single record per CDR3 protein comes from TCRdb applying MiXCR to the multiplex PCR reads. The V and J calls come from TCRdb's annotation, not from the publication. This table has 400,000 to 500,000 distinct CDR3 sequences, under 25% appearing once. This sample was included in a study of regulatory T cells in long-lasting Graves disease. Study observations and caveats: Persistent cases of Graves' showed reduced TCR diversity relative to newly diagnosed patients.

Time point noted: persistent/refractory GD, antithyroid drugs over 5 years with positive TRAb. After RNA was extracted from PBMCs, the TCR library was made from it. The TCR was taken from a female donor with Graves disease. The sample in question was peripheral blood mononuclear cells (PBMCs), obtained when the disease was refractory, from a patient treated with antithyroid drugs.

The CDR3 region is CATSRDGRGSSNQPQHF. The CDR3 coding sequence is TGTGCCACCAGCAGGGACGGCAGAGGTTCTAGCAATCAGCCCCAGCATTTT. The chain carries TRBV15 and TRBJ1-5, with unresolved D. CDR1 is LNHNV and CDR2 is YYDKDF in the germline V gene (reference sequence). This CDR3 has 17 residues. V lost 3 bases to trimming and J lost 0 bases, with 15 bases between them.